Reported below is one T cell receptor beta chain. TCRdb's table, derived via immunoSEQ multiplex PCR, lists solely in-frame clones and lacks some. The data hold 15,000 or so clones, with 65% to 75% observed a single time. The germline V gene has CDR1 SGHTA and CDR2 FQGTGA. CDR3 length equals 15 residues. Trimming shortened V by 1 base and J by 2 bases, and 10 bases separated the two germline ends. This record belongs to a study of T cells after somatic rescue of genetic block. The V and J genes are TRBV7-3 and TRBJ2-3; no reliable D call. The sequenced material came from peripheral blood mononuclear cells (PBMCs). The sequence came from a man between 18 and 35 years old. The CDR3 DNA reads TGTGCCAGCAGCTTAAGTGGGATGATCACAGATACGCAGTATTTT. It codes for CASSLSGMITDTQYF.